This T cell receptor beta chain was found in a study of blood T cell repertoires in COVID-19. V was pared by 2 bases and J by 8 bases, with 12 bases between. Germline CDR1 and CDR2: GTSNPN and SVGIG (reference sequence). This CDR3 spans 13 amino acids. The protocol was immunoSEQ multiplex PCR, while the TCRdb copy is restricted to in-frame clones and leaves out a portion. This sample carries approximately 150,000 clones, around 88% of them seen once, and the ten largest clones take about 5%. This receptor was taken from a human donor in a cohort sampled during active COVID-19. The source material was peripheral blood. This chain links TRBV30 with TRBJ1-4; no clear D gene. The CDR3 DNA sequence: TGTGCCTGGAGTTTTGGCGGAGGAGAAAAACTGTTTTTT. Translating it yields CAWSFGGGEKLFF.